The clone carrying this T cell receptor (beta chain) was seen just once. The sample is drawn from a study of shared clonotypes between healthy human individuals. Study details: The study enrolled two women and three men aged 18 to 49.

To make CD8 memory, CD45RO+ cells were put together with CCR7-negative CD45RA+ TemRA cells. The method was immunoSEQ multiplex PCR; TCRdb's version includes in-frame clones alone and lacks a portion of them. The sample holds about 380,000 clones, about 96% seen once. The sequence was obtained from a young man in good health. Sequenced sample: memory CD8+ T cells sorted from blood. Subset denoted: CD45RO+ cells pooled with CCR7-negative TemRA cells.

CDR3 region: CASSLQLELETQYF. CDR3 in DNA: TGCGCCAGCAGCTTGCAGTTGGAGCTAGAGACCCAGTACTTC. V usage is TRBV5-1 and J usage is TRBJ2-5; D not certain. Germline CDR1 SGHRS, CDR2 YFSETQ. The CDR3 contains 14 residues. V lost 1 base and J 4 bases, leaving 11 bases between the germline ends.